Presented here are 13 T cell receptor beta chains from one specimen sequenced in a study of OX40 agonist ivuxolimab in advanced cancers. TCRdb keeps only in-frame clones here, not all; method: immunoSEQ multiplex PCR. The repertoire holds tens of thousands of clones, about 85% seen once, with approximately 24% in the top ten. This sample comprised CD4+ or CD8+ T cells sorted from blood, obtained in a trial of the OX40 agonist ivuxolimab. The receptors come from an adult with an advanced solid tumor such as melanoma, head and neck, liver or kidney cancer.

This clone was observed a single time. The V call is TRBV6-6, the J call TRBJ2-1; tentative D call: TRBD1 (7 bases). The germline V gene encodes CDR1 MNHNY and CDR2 SVGAGI (reference sequence). The V gene lost 3 bases and the J gene lost 3 bases, with 12 bases spanning the gap. The CDR3 sequence is 15 residues long. The CDR3, as DNA: TGTGCCAGCAGTTATGAGCAGGGGGGCTACAATGAGCAGTTCTTC. As protein: CASSYEQGGYNEQFF.

In this sample, this clone turned up a few times. The genes are TRBV7-9 and TRBJ2-7; no firm D call. Trimming shortened V by 1 base and J by 3 bases, and 10 bases separated the two germline ends. This CDR3 is 14 amino acids long. CDR1 is SEHNR, CDR2 FQNEAQ, per germline (reference sequence). The CDR3 region is CASSLGLPDYEQYF. The DNA of the CDR3 is TGTGCCAGCAGCTTAGGACTGCCCGACTACGAGCAGTACTTC.

This clone was found a few times. The sample carries other DNA sequences with the same CDR3. The chain recombines TRBV4-2 with TRBJ2-5; 8 positions match TRBD2. CDR1 LGHNA and CDR2 YNFKEQ come from the germline V gene. Unmatched junction bases numbered 6, after V lost 1 base and J lost 5 bases. The CDR3 length is 15 residues. The CDR3 here is CASSQAGGLQETQYF. The CDR3 region has the DNA TGTGCCAGCAGCCAAGCGGGGGGGCTTCAGGAGACCCAGTACTTC.

V is TRBV6-1 and J is TRBJ2-7; D gene ambiguous. The CDR3 length is 11 residues. The V end lost 7 bases, the J end lost 2 bases, and 6 bases lay between the germline ends. The germline V gene has CDR1 MNHNS and CDR2 SASEGT. The CDR3 DNA is TGTGCCAGCAAAGAAGCCTACGAGCAGTACTTC. It yields the protein CASKEAYEQYF.

The CDR3 reads CASSEAGGEYTGYTF. CDR3 nucleotides: TGTGCCAGCAGTGAGGCAGGGGGCGAGTATACTGGCTACACCTTC. V usage is TRBV6-4 and J usage is TRBJ1-2, with 8 nucleotides matching TRBD1. Germline CDR1 MRHNA, CDR2 SNTAGT. This CDR3 is 15 amino acids long. J gave up 7 bases and V 3 bases, and 10 bases lay outside the gene matches.

A word on this clone: An end of the junction differs from the germline gene, which may be a read error. Other DNA sequences of this sample code for an identical CDR3. The chain is built from TRBV15 and TRBJ2-7; D possibly corresponds to TRBD2 (5 bases). The CDR3 has 13 amino acids. Per the germline V gene, CDR1 is LNHNV and CDR2 is YYDKDF (reference sequence). The CDR3 nucleotides read TGCGCCACCAGTGGCGGCGGGTCCTACGAGCAGTACTTC. Protein product: CATSGGGSYEQYF.

The chain uses TRBV28 and TRBJ2-3; 8 bases are a match to TRBD1. Germline assignment: CDR1 MDHEN and CDR2 SYDVKM. V was pared by 3 bases and J by 7 bases, with 12 bases of the junction left unmatched. This CDR3 spans 16 amino acids. Here the CDR3 DNA reads TGTGCCAGCAGTTTCCCCGTGGACAGGGACGATTATACGCAGTATTTT. Its translation: CASSFPVDRDDYTQYF.

CDR3: CASSPPSGGADEQFF. CDR3 sequence (DNA): TGTGCCAGCAGCCCCCCTAGCGGGGGGGCCGATGAGCAGTTCTTC. This chain connects TRBV11-3 to TRBJ2-1; 12 nucleotides line up with TRBD2. The V segment lost 5 bases and the J segment 8 bases; nucleotides outside the gene matches: 7. CDR1 is SGHNT, CDR2 YENEEA, per germline. The CDR3 sequence is 15 residues long.

The V gene is TRBV7-9, the J gene TRBJ2-5; TRBD2 is a possible D gene (6 bases). Trimming removed 4 bases from V and 0 bases from J, with 9 bases in between. The CDR3 runs 14 residues. Germline assignment: CDR1 SEHNR and CDR2 FQNEAQ (reference sequence). In DNA, the CDR3 is TGTGCCAGCAGCTCATCTAGCGACCAAGAGACCCAGTACTTC. Its translation is CASSSSSDQETQYF.

This clone appeared once. The rearrangement uses TRBV9 and TRBJ1-5, with D maybe TRBD1 (5 bases). The CDR3 is made up of 14 amino acids. Between the trimmed V and J ends, which lost 4 bases and 0 bases, there was a span of 8 bases. Germline CDR1 and CDR2: SGDLS and YYNGEE. CDR3 DNA: TGTGCCAGCAGCCCTGGGGCTAGCAATCAGCCCCAGCATTTT. This sequence encodes CASSPGASNQPQHF.

The chain combines TRBV7-6 with TRBJ2-2; no clear D. The CDR3 has 12 amino acids. CDR1 is SGHVS, CDR2 FNYEAQ, per germline. V was trimmed by 2 bases and J by 6 bases, leaving 4 bases between them. As DNA, the CDR3 is TGTGCCAGCAGCTTATTTCCCGGGGAGCTGTTTTTT. Translation: CASSLFPGELFF.

The gene calls are TRBV9 and TRBJ2-1; 10 bases match TRBD2. The germline V gene encodes CDR1 SGDLS and CDR2 YYNGEE. The CDR3 runs to 20 residues. The V gene end was trimmed by 1 base and the J gene end by 2 bases; junction bases not matched to a gene: 15. CDR3: CASSVTPRAGGPVPYNEQFF. CDR3 nucleotide sequence: TGTGCCAGCAGCGTAACCCCCCGAGCGGGGGGGCCCGTTCCCTACAATGAGCAGTTCTTC.

The chain has TRBV29-1 and TRBJ2-7; TRBD1 aligns across 9 bases. CDR1 and CDR2 from the germline V gene are SQVTM and ANQGSEA. The V and J ends lost 4 bases and 3 bases, in that order; junction bases with no gene match: 13. This CDR3 comprises 16 residues. CDR3: CSVVRGAGQGVYEQYF. CDR3 bases: TGCAGCGTTGTAAGGGGAGCGGGACAGGGAGTCTACGAGCAGTACTTC.